These T cell receptor beta chains were read from a single sample in a study of OX40 agonist ivuxolimab in advanced cancers. Measured with immunoSEQ multiplex PCR; TCRdb has only the in-frame clones, and not every one. The repertoire holds more than 100,000 clones, with approximately 90% as singletons. The sample in question was CD4+ or CD8+ T cells sorted from blood, obtained in a trial of the OX40 agonist ivuxolimab. The receptors stem from an adult with an advanced solid tumor such as melanoma, head and neck, liver or kidney cancer. The CDR3 runs from the conserved cysteine through the conserved F or W. The D gene is left open where the match is weak. Clone size is stated in some rows and not others, as once, few, many or a class when expanded.

v_call: TRBV6-5
j_call: TRBJ2-2
d_call: NA
clone_size: NA
cdr3_aa: CASRTGQNTGELFF
cdr3_nt: TGTGCCAGCAGAACGGGACAGAACACCGGGGAGCTGTTTTTT

v_call: TRBV28
j_call: TRBJ2-7
d_call: NA
clone_size: NA
cdr3_aa: CASSLGGGRPYEQYF
cdr3_nt: TGTGCCAGCAGTTTGGGAGGGGGACGCCCCTACGAGCAGTACTTC

v_call: TRBV7-6
j_call: TRBJ1-4
d_call: TRBD1
clone_size: NA
cdr3_aa: CASSSRQGYGEKLFF
cdr3_nt: TGTGCCAGCAGCTCCCGACAGGGATATGGTGAAAAACTGTTTTTT

v_call: TRBV30
j_call: TRBJ2-7
d_call: NA
clone_size: NA
cdr3_aa: CAWKSANGDSYEQYF
cdr3_nt: TGTGCCTGGAAGTCGGCAAATGGGGACTCCTACGAGCAGTACTTC

v_call: TRBV6-5
j_call: TRBJ2-1
d_call: TRBD2
clone_size: NA
cdr3_aa: CASSSGLAEINEQFF
cdr3_nt: TGTGCCAGCAGTTCGGGACTAGCGGAAATCAATGAGCAGTTCTTC

v_call: TRBV7-9
j_call: TRBJ2-2
d_call: NA
clone_size: NA
cdr3_aa: CASSLGLLTGELFF
cdr3_nt: TGTGCCAGCAGCTTGGGACTCCTCACCGGGGAGCTGTTTTTT

v_call: TRBV19
j_call: TRBJ2-5
d_call: NA
clone_size: NA
cdr3_aa: CASSGPWETQYF
cdr3_nt: TGTGCCAGTAGCGGCCCCTGGGAGACCCAGTACTTC

v_call: TRBV6-1
j_call: TRBJ1-5
d_call: TRBD1
clone_size: NA
cdr3_aa: CASRGQSNQPQHF
cdr3_nt: TGTGCCAGCAGGGGACAGAGCAATCAGCCCCAGCATTTT

v_call: TRBV6-5
j_call: TRBJ1-4
d_call: NA
clone_size: once
cdr3_aa: CASSYGQGGNEKLFF
cdr3_nt: TGTGCCAGCAGTTACGGGCAGGGTGGTAATGAAAAACTGTTTTTT

v_call: TRBV19
j_call: TRBJ1-2
d_call: TRBD1
clone_size: NA
cdr3_aa: CASSASGTGAYGYTF
cdr3_nt: TGTGCCAGTAGTGCCTCCGGGACAGGGGCCTATGGCTACACCTTC

v_call: TRBV27
j_call: TRBJ2-1
d_call: NA
clone_size: NA
cdr3_aa: CASSLNRGTHNEQFF
cdr3_nt: TGTGCCAGCAGTTTAAATAGGGGTACCCACAATGAGCAGTTCTTC

v_call: TRBV7-9
j_call: TRBJ2-5
d_call: NA
clone_size: NA
cdr3_aa: CASTQETQYF
cdr3_nt: TGTGCCAGCACCCAAGAGACCCAGTACTTC

v_call: TRBV5-8
j_call: TRBJ1-2
d_call: TRBD1
clone_size: NA
cdr3_aa: CASSLEGAINYGYTF
cdr3_nt: TGTGCCAGCAGCTTGGAGGGGGCTATCAACTATGGCTACACCTTC

v_call: TRBV19
j_call: TRBJ2-1
d_call: TRBD1
clone_size: NA
cdr3_aa: CASRPTGGAGQFF
cdr3_nt: TGTGCCAGTAGACCCACAGGGGGCGCGGGGCAGTTCTTC

v_call: TRBV12-5
j_call: TRBJ2-7
d_call: NA
clone_size: few
cdr3_aa: CASGIQSEQYF
cdr3_nt: TGTGCTAGTGGTATACAAAGCGAGCAGTACTTC

v_call: TRBV2
j_call: TRBJ1-4
d_call: NA
clone_size: NA
cdr3_aa: CASKIQGTNEKLFF
cdr3_nt: TGTGCCAGCAAGATACAGGGAACTAATGAAAAACTGTTTTTT

v_call: TRBV2
j_call: TRBJ1-6
d_call: NA
clone_size: NA
cdr3_aa: CASFPGHDNSPLHF
cdr3_nt: TGTGCCAGCTTCCCGGGCCACGATAATTCACCCCTCCACTTT

v_call: TRBV6-5
j_call: TRBJ2-1
d_call: TRBD2
clone_size: NA
cdr3_aa: CASTDLAGGYNEQFF
cdr3_nt: TGTGCCAGCACTGATTTAGCGGGAGGCTACAATGAGCAGTTCTTC

v_call: TRBV9
j_call: TRBJ2-2
d_call: TRBD2
clone_size: NA
cdr3_aa: CASSVPPIAGGPGGELFF
cdr3_nt: TGTGCCAGCAGCGTCCCCCCGATAGCGGGAGGGCCTGGCGGGGAGCTGTTTTTT

v_call: TRBV27
j_call: TRBJ2-2
d_call: NA
clone_size: NA
cdr3_aa: CASRQGPGLGNGELFF
cdr3_nt: TGTGCCAGCAGGCAGGGTCCAGGTCTGGGGAACGGGGAGCTGTTTTTT

v_call: TRBV18
j_call: TRBJ2-5
d_call: NA
clone_size: few
cdr3_aa: CASSLQGQETQYF
cdr3_nt: TGTGCCAGCTCACTTCAGGGACAAGAGACCCAGTACTTC

v_call: TRBV27
j_call: TRBJ1-5
d_call: TRBD1
clone_size: NA
cdr3_aa: CASLPKAGGEGGSNQPQHF
cdr3_nt: TGTGCCAGCCTCCCGAAGGCAGGGGGCGAAGGTGGAAGCAATCAGCCCCAGCATTTT

v_call: TRBV6-6
j_call: TRBJ2-1
d_call: TRBD1
clone_size: NA
cdr3_aa: CASSSDRVKFF
cdr3_nt: TGTGCCAGCAGTTCGGACAGGGTAAAGTTCTTC

v_call: TRBV19
j_call: TRBJ1-1
d_call: TRBD1
clone_size: NA
cdr3_aa: CASSLNRGGWTEAFF
cdr3_nt: TGTGCCAGTAGCCTAAACAGGGGGGGTTGGACTGAAGCTTTCTTT

v_call: TRBV28
j_call: TRBJ1-5
d_call: NA
clone_size: NA
cdr3_aa: CASSPSTGGNQPQHF
cdr3_nt: TGTGCCAGCAGTCCGTCGACAGGAGGCAATCAGCCCCAGCATTTT

v_call: TRBV7-8
j_call: TRBJ1-6
d_call: NA
clone_size: NA
cdr3_aa: CASSAHLLDSPLHF
cdr3_nt: TGTGCCAGCAGCGCCCACCTTTTGGATTCACCCCTCCACTTT

v_call: TRBV2
j_call: TRBJ1-5
d_call: TRBD1
clone_size: NA
cdr3_aa: CASRGRDRGSSQHF
cdr3_nt: TGTGCCAGCAGGGGCCGGGACAGGGGTTCGTCCCAGCATTTT

v_call: TRBV7-2
j_call: TRBJ1-5
d_call: NA
clone_size: few
cdr3_aa: CASSPPFVASQPQHF
cdr3_nt: TGTGCCAGCAGCCCTCCTTTTGTTGCGAGTCAGCCCCAGCATTTT

v_call: TRBV10-2
j_call: TRBJ2-7
d_call: TRBD2
clone_size: NA
cdr3_aa: CASSRLAGFSYEQYF
cdr3_nt: TGCGCCAGCAGTCGACTAGCGGGATTCTCCTACGAGCAGTACTTC

v_call: TRBV7-8
j_call: TRBJ2-7
d_call: TRBD1
clone_size: NA
cdr3_aa: CASSALGQGVYEQYF
cdr3_nt: TGTGCCAGCAGCGCCCTGGGACAGGGGGTCTACGAGCAGTACTTC

v_call: TRBV11-3
j_call: TRBJ2-1
d_call: NA
clone_size: NA
cdr3_aa: CASSLDLYEQFF
cdr3_nt: TGTGCCAGCAGCTTAGATCTCTATGAGCAGTTCTTC